These 25 T cell receptor beta chains came from one sample sequenced in a study of shared clonotypes between healthy human individuals. TCRdb keeps only in-frame clones here, not all; method: immunoSEQ multiplex PCR. The data hold 300,000 to 400,000 clones, with around 86% observed a single time. Sequencing used memory CD8+ T cells sorted from blood. Subset: CD45RO+ cells pooled with CCR7-negative TemRA cells. The receptors were sampled from a man between 18 and 29 years old in good health.

The chain carries TRBV9 and TRBJ1-4, with unresolved D. CDR3 length: 15 amino acids. Between the trimmed V and J ends, which lost 7 bases and 2 bases, there was a span of 15 bases. CDR1 is SGDLS and CDR2 is YYNGEE in the germline V gene. CDR3 nucleotides: TGTGCCAGCTATCCACCCGACGGGACTAATGAAAAACTGTTTTTT. Amino acids: CASYPPDGTNEKLFF.

This clone was seen a single time. V gene TRBV6-5 combines with J gene TRBJ2-5; TRBD2 is a possible D gene (6 bases). V lost 3 bases, J lost 2 bases, and 16 bases lay in between. Per germline, CDR1 MNHEY and CDR2 SVGAGI. The CDR3 runs 16 residues. The CDR3 sequence: CASSYGPSAKQETQYF. The CDR3 DNA reads TGTGCCAGCAGTTATGGCCCTAGCGCCAAGCAAGAGACCCAGTACTTC.

This chain uses TRBV4-1 with TRBJ2-1, with 11 nucleotides matching TRBD2. Germline values: CDR1 MGHRA, CDR2 YSYEKL. V lost 3 bases, J lost 4 bases, and 11 bases stayed unmatched. The CDR3 length is 18 residues. CDR3: CASSHSYSLAGDYNEQFF. DNA of the CDR3: TGCGCCAGCAGCCATTCCTACTCACTAGCGGGGGATTACAATGAGCAGTTCTTC.

The rearrangement joins TRBV7-9 to TRBJ2-2, with D uncertain. The CDR3 runs 14 residues. The ends were cut back, 1 base at V and 6 bases at J, with 9 bases in the middle. From germline, CDR1 is SEHNR and CDR2 FQNEAQ (reference sequence). Here the CDR3 reads CASSLGGRAGELFF. Here the CDR3 DNA reads TGTGCCAGCAGCTTAGGCGGAAGGGCCGGGGAGCTGTTTTTT.

This clone was observed once. The chain has TRBV25-1 and TRBJ1-2; TRBD1 aligns across 7 bases. The CDR3 runs to 13 residues. Per the germline V gene, CDR1 is MGHDK and CDR2 is SYGVNS. With 4 bases clipped from V and 5 bases from J, the junction kept 4 bases outside the gene matches. DNA for the CDR3: TGTGCCAGCAGTGGGGGGACAGCTTATGGCTACACCTTC. It codes for CASSGGTAYGYTF.

The CDR3, as DNA: TGTGCCAGCAGCTCCACCCGACAGATCATGAACACTGAAGCTTTCTTT. This encodes CASSSTRQIMNTEAFF. J is TRBJ1-1 and V is TRBV11-2; a possible D gene is TRBD1 (5 bases). There are 16 residues in the CDR3. Germline CDR1 reads SGHAT; CDR2 reads FQNNGV. Trimming removed 4 bases at V and 0 bases at J, with 15 bases between.

The V gene is TRBV5-6, the J gene TRBJ2-6; tentatively, D is TRBD1 (6 bases). CDR3 length: 16 amino acids. With 4 bases removed from V and 0 bases from J, the gap between germline ends came to 11 bases. The V gene's germline CDR1 is SGHDT and CDR2 YYEEEE. CDR3 residues: CASSEGHFSGANVLTF. The DNA of the CDR3 is TGTGCCAGCAGCGAGGGACATTTCTCTGGGGCCAACGTCCTGACTTTC.

The table lists this clone with many counts. The chain links TRBV19 to TRBJ1-5; D not certain. Trimming removed 6 bases at V and 0 bases at J, with 15 bases between. Germline lookup yields CDR1 LNHDA and CDR2 SQIVND (reference sequence). CDR3 length: 16 amino acids. The CDR3 spells CASSEPPIYSNQPQHF. CDR3 in DNA: TGTGCCAGTAGCGAACCCCCCATATATAGCAATCAGCCCCAGCATTTT.

The V and J genes are TRBV4-1 and TRBJ1-1, with D possibly matching TRBD1 (6 bases). With 2 bases removed from V and 0 bases from J, the gap between germline ends came to 13 bases. Germline loops: CDR1 MGHRA, CDR2 YSYEKL. CDR3 length equals 16 residues. CDR3 nucleotide sequence: TGCGCCAGCAGCCAATTAAGACAGGATCTGAACACTGAAGCTTTCTTT. Protein: CASSQLRQDLNTEAFF.

This rearrangement joins TRBV13 to TRBJ1-2; 9 bases fit TRBD1. This CDR3 contains 16 residues. Losses at the gene ends were 5 bases for V and 8 bases for J; bases not matched to a gene: 15. Germline V gives CDR1 PRHDT, CDR2 FYEKMQ (reference sequence). CDR3 region: CASSTGPGTGTEGYTF. The CDR3 DNA reads TGTGCCAGCAGCACCGGTCCCGGGACAGGGACGGAGGGCTACACCTTC. The full variable domain, in which reference TRBV13 and TRBJ1-2 provide the parts outside the CDR3, is AAGVIQSPRHLIKEKRETATLKCYPIPRHDTVYWYQQGPGQDPQFLISFYEKMQSDKGSIPDRFSAQQFSDYHSELNMSSLELGDSALYFCASSTGPGTGTEGYTFGSGTRLTVV.

The chain joins TRBV7-6 to TRBJ2-7; tentatively, D is TRBD2 (6 bases). Between the trimmed V and J ends, which lost 5 bases and 3 bases, there was a span of 17 bases. The CDR3 totals 15 residues. Looked up from germline, CDR1 is SGHVS and CDR2 is FNYEAQ. The CDR3 region has the DNA TGTGCCAGCAGCACGGGCGGACCGGAGGGCTACGAGCAGTACTTC. Its translation is CASSTGGPEGYEQYF.

The V call is TRBV9, the J call TRBJ1-4, with unresolved D. Looked up from germline, CDR1 is SGDLS and CDR2 is YYNGEE. This CDR3 contains 15 residues. Trimming took off 3 bases at V and 0 bases at J, with 9 bases between the two ends. CDR3 residues: CASSGTKATNEKLFF. The CDR3 region has the DNA TGTGCCAGCAGCGGTACGAAGGCAACTAATGAAAAACTGTTTTTT.

The gene calls are TRBV2 and TRBJ1-2, with D unclear. Trimming took 2 bases from V and 4 from J, leaving 11 bases between them. The CDR3 loop spans 14 amino acids. CDR1 and CDR2 from the germline V gene are SNHLY and FYNNEI. In DNA, the CDR3 is TGTGCCAGCAGTGAACGGGCAGTCATCTATGGCTACACCTTC. Translation gives CASSERAVIYGYTF.

Remarks on this clone: This sample also contains other DNA sequences that code for the same CDR3. The chain links TRBV6-6 to TRBJ2-7; D is uncertain. Trimming took 0 bases from V and 4 from J, leaving 4 bases between them. This CDR3 is built from 12 residues. Germline assignment: CDR1 MNHNY and CDR2 SVGAGI (reference sequence). CDR3 sequence reads: CASSYSTYEQYF. In nucleotides, the CDR3 is TGTGCCAGCAGTTACTCCACTTACGAGCAGTACTTC.

This clone appeared once. V gene TRBV6-7 combines with J gene TRBJ2-7, with TRBD2 as a possible D gene (6 bases). TRBV6-7 is identified as an open reading frame with a role that is uncertain. This CDR3 is built from 18 residues. This chain's CDR3 is CIKEGMGLTLLYPYEQYF. CDR3 DNA: TGTATCAAAGAGGGGATGGGACTTACTTTATTATACCCCTACGAGCAGTACTTC.

This clone was counted a single time. CDR3 sequence: CASSLVAGEYNSPLHF. The CDR3 DNA sequence: TGTGCCAGCAGCTTAGTGGCCGGGGAGTATAATTCACCCCTCCACTTT. This chain joins TRBV7-2 and TRBJ1-6, with D unresolved. Germline V gene lookup returns CDR1 SGHTA and CDR2 FQGNSA. The V end was cut by 1 base, the J end by 4 bases, with 11 bases between. This CDR3 comprises 16 residues.

V and J are TRBV10-2 and TRBJ1-1; D unresolved. This CDR3 has 14 residues. Trimming pared 0 bases from V and 4 bases from J, leaving 9 bases between. Germline V CDR1 and CDR2: WSHSY, SAAADI. The CDR3 region has the DNA TGCGCCAGCAGTGAGTCGGAGTGGTCCACTGAAGCTTTCTTT. Residues: CASSESEWSTEAFF.

This clone has a single count. V usage is TRBV11-2 and J usage is TRBJ2-1, with 10 bases lining up with TRBD2. The CDR3 contains 18 residues. Germline values: CDR1 SGHAT, CDR2 FQNNGV. Trimming cost V 7 bases and J 5 bases; bases outside gene matches: 17. CDR3 coding DNA: TGTGCCAGCAAAGTGAGCGGGAGGGCTGACGTTGGTGACAATGAGCAGTTCTTC. Its translation is CASKVSGRADVGDNEQFF.

This clone turned up a few times. The J gene is TRBJ2-1, the V gene TRBV7-9, with TRBD1 matching 7 bases. Looked up from germline, CDR1 is SEHNR and CDR2 is FQNEAQ (reference sequence). V lost 1 base, J lost 0 bases, and 12 bases stayed unmatched. CDR3 length equals 19 residues. CDR3 sequence: CASSLVDRWGPGSYNEQFF. As DNA, the CDR3 is TGTGCCAGCAGCTTAGTGGACAGGTGGGGGCCCGGCTCCTACAATGAGCAGTTCTTC.

V is TRBV9 and J is TRBJ1-4; D gene uncertain. The CDR3 runs 16 residues. From germline, CDR1 is SGDLS and CDR2 YYNGEE. Trimming stripped 4 bases from V and 1 base from J, with 14 bases between. In DNA form, the CDR3 reads TGTGCCAGCAGCCCCACGGAGAGGGTAACTAATGAAAAACTGTTTTTT. This encodes CASSPTERVTNEKLFF.

The chain employs TRBV13 and TRBJ2-4; D uncertain. Germline V lookup: CDR1 PRHDT, CDR2 FYEKMQ (reference sequence). The CDR3 loop spans 13 amino acids. V was shortened by 1 base and J by 3 bases, with 4 bases between the two germline ends. CDR3 sequence (DNA): TGTGCCAGCAGCTTAGAAAGCAAAAACATTCAGTACTTC. Its protein is CASSLESKNIQYF.

Comment on this clone: The junction shows a germline mismatch at one end, possibly a read error. The rearrangement joins TRBV7-7 to TRBJ2-7; D not certain. The CDR3 runs to 14 residues. The germline V gene has CDR1 SSHAT and CDR2 FNYEAQ (reference sequence). The CDR3 DNA is TGTGCTAGCAGCCCCCCAGGTCGGTGGTACGAGCAGTACTTC. This sequence encodes CASSPPGRWYEQYF.

The V and J genes are TRBV19 and TRBJ1-6; 7 bases fit TRBD1. CDR1 LNHDA and CDR2 SQIVND come from the germline V gene (reference sequence). The CDR3 runs 12 residues. J lost 10 bases, V lost 9 bases, and 6 bases had no gene match. Here the CDR3 DNA reads TGTGCCAGCAGGACAGGCAACTCACCCCTCCACTTT. Translating it yields CASRTGNSPLHF. Variable domain in full (rest from reference TRBV19 and TRBJ1-6): DGGITQSPKYLFRKEGQNVTLSCEQNLNHDAMYWYRQDPGQGLRLIYYSQIVNDFQKGDIAEGYSVSREKKESFPLTVTSAQKNPTAFYLCASRTGNSPLHFGNGTRLTVT.

V usage is TRBV11-2 and J usage is TRBJ2-5; tentatively, D is TRBD2 (6 bases). The V gene's germline CDR1 is SGHAT and CDR2 FQNNGV. The V end lost 0 bases, the J end lost 0 bases, and 8 bases lay between the germline ends. The CDR3 loop spans 15 amino acids. As DNA, the CDR3 is TGTGCCAGCAGCTTAGAGTGGACTAACCAAGAGACCCAGTACTTC. It is translated as CASSLEWTNQETQYF. The variable domain in full, completed from reference TRBV11-2 and TRBJ2-5, reads EAGVAQSPRYKIIEKRQSVAFWCNPISGHATLYWYQQILGQGPKLLIQFQNNGVVDDSQLPKDRFSAERLKGVDSTLKIQPAKLEDSAVYLCASSLEWTNQETQYFGPGTRLLVL.

The CDR3 region is CASSPILAGSTYEQYF. The CDR3 DNA reads as TGCGCCAGCAGCCCGATTCTAGCGGGAAGTACCTACGAGCAGTACTTC. V usage is TRBV5-1 and J usage is TRBJ2-7; 9 bases are shared with TRBD2. The CDR3 length is 16 residues. Germline CDR1 is SGHRS and CDR2 is YFSETQ. V was clipped by 4 bases and J by 2 bases; unmatched bases: 10.